A selection of T cell receptor beta chains follows, all from one sample in a study of shared clonotypes between healthy human individuals. TCRdb's copy holds only in-frame clones and misses some; the assay was immunoSEQ multiplex PCR. The sample has approximately 940,000 clones, more than 75% seen once. Sequencing was performed on memory CD4+ T cells sorted from blood. These receptors were taken from a man between 18 and 35 years old in good health. The CDR3 runs from the conserved cysteine through the conserved F or W. The order of the fields is J gene, clone size, D gene, V gene, CDR3 DNA, CDR3 protein. The D gene is left open where the match is weak. The size field is filled for only some rows; it gives once, few, many or a size class.

TRBJ2-1 NA NA TRBV2 TGTGCCAGCAGGTTACAAAGCCCAGGGTCCAGGGAGCAGTTCTTC CASRLQSPGSREQFF
TRBJ1-2 NA TRBD1 TRBV5-1 TGCGCCAGCAGCTTGGGACAGGGCCTTAAAGATGGCTACACCTTC CASSLGQGLKDGYTF
TRBJ1-6 NA NA TRBV28 TGTGCCAGCAGTTTATGGGGGAGCTCCTATAATTCACCCCTCCACTTT CASSLWGSSYNSPLHF
TRBJ1-5 NA TRBD1 TRBV2 TGTGCCAGCGTTCAGGACAGGGGTCAGCCCCAGCATTTT CASVQDRGQPQHF
TRBJ2-7 few NA TRBV2 TGTGCCAGCAAAAGTCTAGCGTACGAGCAGTACTTC CASKSLAYEQYF
TRBJ2-3 NA NA TRBV19 TGTGACCACCCTCCGGACGGACGCACAGATACGCAGTATTTT CDHPPDGRTDTQYF
TRBJ2-7 NA TRBD1 TRBV27 TGTGCCAGCAGTCCACGGGCAGGGGGCCCCTACGAGCAGTACTTC CASSPRAGGPYEQYF
TRBJ2-1 NA TRBD2 TRBV7-8 TGTGCCAGCAGCCTCGGGACTAGCGGGAGGTTACGGCATGAGCAGTTCTTC CASSLGTSGRLRHEQFF
TRBJ2-1 NA TRBD2 TRBV2 TGTGCCAGCAATCGACTAGCGGGCCGCAATGAGCAGTTCTTC CASNRLAGRNEQFF
TRBJ1-2 NA NA TRBV6-5 TGTGCCAGCAGTTACGGTCAGCCAACAGGTGGCTACACCTTC CASSYGQPTGGYTF
TRBJ2-7 NA NA TRBV7-2 TGTGCCAGCAGCTTCATGACCGAGCAGTACTTC CASSFMTEQYF
TRBJ2-6 NA NA TRBV6-5 TGTGCCAGCAGTTACTCGGCCAACGTCCTGACTTTC CASSYSANVLTF
TRBJ1-1 NA NA TRBV5-1 TGCGCCAGCAGCCTAGCTACGGGGACTGAAGCTTTCTTT CASSLATGTEAFF
TRBJ2-7 NA NA TRBV6-1 TGTGCCAGCTTAGGGACCTACGAGCAGTACTTC CASLGTYEQYF
TRBJ2-2 NA TRBD2 TRBV6-5 TGTGCCAGCAAGAGCGGGGGGAATACCGGGGAGCTGTTTTTT CASKSGGNTGELFF
TRBJ1-6 NA TRBD1 TRBV10-3 TGTGCCATCAGTGGACAGGGCTATTCACCCCTCCACTTT CAISGQGYSPLHF
TRBJ1-5 NA NA TRBV19 TGTGCCAGTAGTATGGGTAGATTCGGAGATCAGCCCCAGCATTTT CASSMGRFGDQPQHF